A selection of T cell receptor beta chains follows, all from one sample in a study of blood T cell repertoires in COVID-19. The data were produced by immunoSEQ multiplex PCR, yet TCRdb's version contains in-frame clones alone and is incomplete. Seen here are over 250,000 clones, 75% to 90% observed once, and the top ten hold roughly 6.1%. Sequencing was done on a sample of peripheral blood. Every receptor here comes from a woman aged 50 to 65 with COVID-19, enrolled during active disease. Both conserved end residues are part of each CDR3. D genes are given only for firm matches. Clone size is given for some rows only: seen once, a few or many times, or a class if the clone is expanded.

>TRBJ2-7|TRBV6-5|14|TRBD1|.
CASRPGQGPYEQYF
TGTGCCAGCAGACCGGGACAGGGACCCTACGAGCAGTACTTC
>TRBJ1-2|TRBV2|12|.|few
CASSQRSGGYTF
TGTGCCAGCAGCCAGAGATCAGGTGGCTACACCTTC
>TRBJ1-1|TRBV7-2|15|TRBD1|.
CASSLAAGGRTEAFF
TGTGCCAGCAGCTTAGCGGCAGGGGGGAGGACTGAAGCTTTCTTT
>TRBJ2-3|TRBV7-2|16|TRBD2|.
CASSLGGSGTHDTQYF
TGTGCCAGCAGCTTAGGTGGTAGCGGGACCCATGATACGCAGTATTTT
>TRBJ2-2|TRBV7-2|17|TRBD2|.
CASSFVAGGGPTGELFF
TGTGCCAGCAGCTTTGTGGCGGGAGGCGGCCCCACCGGGGAGCTGTTTTTT
>TRBJ2-1|TRBV5-4|17|TRBD2|.
CASSRGESGGSYNEQFF
TGTGCCAGCAGCCGGGGGGAGTCCGGGGGCTCCTACAATGAGCAGTTCTTC
>TRBJ1-2|TRBV5-6|19|TRBD1|.
CASSDRDRGSVRIIYGYTF
TGTGCCAGCAGCGACCGGGACAGGGGTTCGGTAAGGATCATCTATGGCTACACCTTC
>TRBJ2-7|TRBV27|14|TRBD1|.
CASSLGTGAYEQYF
TGTGCCAGCAGTTTAGGGACAGGGGCCTACGAGCAGTACTTC
>TRBJ2-7|TRBV19|16|TRBD1|.
CASSLSDRLYSYEQYF
TGTGCCAGTAGTTTATCGGACAGGCTCTACTCCTACGAGCAGTACTTC
>TRBJ2-5|TRBV3-1/TRBV3-2|16|TRBD2|.
CASSPSSSGSMETQYF
TGTGCCAGCAGCCCTTCTTCTAGCGGGAGTATGGAGACCCAGTACTTC
>TRBJ1-6|TRBV4-1|17|.|.
CASSREVGAPLASPLHF
TGCGCCAGCAGCCGGGAGGTAGGGGCCCCCTTGGCTTCACCCCTCCACTTT
>TRBJ1-3|TRBV19|15|.|few
CASSTASGVGNTIYF
TGTGCCAGTAGTACCGCATCGGGGGTTGGAAACACCATATATTTT
>TRBJ1-1|TRBV10-3|15|.|.
CAISESRQGNTEAFF
TGTGCCATCAGTGAGTCGAGGCAGGGGAACACTGAAGCTTTCTTT
>TRBJ2-1|TRBV6-5|15|.|.
CASSYSGLKGDEQFF
TGTGCCAGCAGTTACTCCGGGCTTAAGGGGGATGAGCAGTTCTTC
>TRBJ1-5|TRBV29-1|11|.|.
CSVELAGAQHF
TGCAGCGTTGAACTGGCGGGTGCCCAGCATTTT
>TRBJ1-2|TRBV7-2|14|.|.
CASSFQGQSRGYTF
TGTGCCAGCAGCTTCCAGGGACAAAGCCGTGGCTACACCTTC
>TRBJ2-3|TRBV27|13|.|.
CASSFAGPDTQYF
TGTGCCAGCAGTTTTGCGGGCCCAGATACGCAGTATTTT
>TRBJ1-5|TRBV21-1|18|.|.
CASSKKPTPGRAFGPQHF
TGTGCCAGCAGTAAAAAACCGACCCCCGGCAGGGCGTTCGGTCCCCAGCATTTT
>TRBJ2-1|TRBV27|14|.|.
CASSSEVASDEQFF
TGTGCCAGCAGTTCCGAAGTGGCCAGCGATGAGCAGTTCTTC
>TRBJ1-1|TRBV18|13|.|.
CASSPMTNTEAFF
TGTGCCAGCTCACCTATGACTAACACTGAAGCTTTCTTT
>TRBJ2-3|TRBV6-2/TRBV6-3|15|TRBD1|many
CASSSGTEDTDTQYF
TGTGCCAGCAGTTCCGGGACAGAAGACACAGATACGCAGTATTTT
>TRBJ2-7|TRBV11-3|15|TRBD2|.
CASSRTSGDIYEQYF
TGTGCCAGCAGCCGGACTAGCGGGGATATCTACGAGCAGTACTTC
>TRBJ2-2|TRBV14|19|TRBD2|.
CASSPPQREVFFDTGELFF
TGTGCCAGCAGCCCGCCCCAGCGGGAGGTTTTTTTCGACACCGGGGAGCTGTTTTTT
>TRBJ2-2|TRBV21-1|17|.|.
CASSKPRGRGVTGELFF
TGTGCCAGCAGCAAGCCCCGGGGCCGGGGGGTCACCGGGGAGCTGTTTTTT
>TRBJ1-5|TRBV24-1|14|TRBD1|.
CATSAETGGQPQHF
TGTGCCACCTCGGCCGAGACAGGGGGTCAGCCCCAGCATTTT